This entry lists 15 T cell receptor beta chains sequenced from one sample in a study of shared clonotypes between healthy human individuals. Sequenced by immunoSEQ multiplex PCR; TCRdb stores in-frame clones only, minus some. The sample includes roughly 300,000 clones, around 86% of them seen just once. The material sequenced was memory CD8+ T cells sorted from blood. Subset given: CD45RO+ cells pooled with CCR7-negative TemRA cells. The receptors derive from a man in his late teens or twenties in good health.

The CDR3 sequence is CASSAIDRGVTEAFF. CDR3 nucleotide sequence: TGTGCCAGCAGTGCAATTGACAGGGGAGTTACTGAAGCTTTCTTT. The chain joins TRBV25-1 to TRBJ1-1, with TRBD1 matching 8 bases. Germline V gives CDR1 MGHDK, CDR2 SYGVNS. The CDR3 is made up of 15 amino acids. Losses at the gene ends were 4 bases for V and 5 bases for J; bases not matched to a gene: 9. The complete variable domain, with remaining parts taken from reference TRBV25-1 and TRBJ1-1, reads EADIYQTPRYLVIGTGKKITLECSQTMGHDKMYWYQQDPGMELHLIHYSYGVNSTEKGDLSSESTVSRIRTEHFPLTLESARPSHTSQYLCASSAIDRGVTEAFFGQGTRLTVV.

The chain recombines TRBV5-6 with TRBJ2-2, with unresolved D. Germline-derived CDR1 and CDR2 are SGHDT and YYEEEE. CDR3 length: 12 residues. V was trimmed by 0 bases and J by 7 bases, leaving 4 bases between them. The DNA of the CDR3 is TGTGCCAGCAGCTTGGAGATCGGGGAGCTGTTTTTT. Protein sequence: CASSLEIGELFF.

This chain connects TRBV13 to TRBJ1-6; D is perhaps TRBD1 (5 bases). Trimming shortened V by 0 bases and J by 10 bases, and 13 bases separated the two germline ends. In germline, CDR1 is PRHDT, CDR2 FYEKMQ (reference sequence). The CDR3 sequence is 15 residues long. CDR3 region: CASSLGVGGSSPLHF. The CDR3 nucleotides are TGTGCCAGCAGCTTAGGGGTCGGGGGGAGCTCACCCCTCCACTTT. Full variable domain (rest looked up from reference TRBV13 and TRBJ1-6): AAGVIQSPRHLIKEKRETATLKCYPIPRHDTVYWYQQGPGQDPQFLISFYEKMQSDKGSIPDRFSAQQFSDYHSELNMSSLELGDSALYFCASSLGVGGSSPLHFGNGTRLTVT.

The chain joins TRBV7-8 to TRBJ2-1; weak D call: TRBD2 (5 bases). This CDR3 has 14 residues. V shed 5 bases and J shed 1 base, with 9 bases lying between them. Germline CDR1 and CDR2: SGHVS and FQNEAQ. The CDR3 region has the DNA TGTGCCAGCAGCCCTACTAGATCCTACAATGAGCAGTTCTTC. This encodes CASSPTRSYNEQFF.

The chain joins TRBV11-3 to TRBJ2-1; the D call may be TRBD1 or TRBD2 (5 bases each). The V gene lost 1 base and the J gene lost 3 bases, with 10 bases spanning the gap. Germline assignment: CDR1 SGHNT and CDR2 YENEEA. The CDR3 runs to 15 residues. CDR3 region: CASSLGQGVYNEQFF. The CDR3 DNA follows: TGTGCCAGCAGCTTAGGTCAGGGAGTCTACAATGAGCAGTTCTTC. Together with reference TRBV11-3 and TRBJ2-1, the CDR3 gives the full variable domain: EAGVVQSPRYKIIEKKQPVAFWCNPISGHNTLYWYLQNLGQGPELLIRYENEEAVDDSQLPKDRFSAERLKGVDSTLKIQPAELGDSAVYLCASSLGQGVYNEQFFGPGTRLTVL.

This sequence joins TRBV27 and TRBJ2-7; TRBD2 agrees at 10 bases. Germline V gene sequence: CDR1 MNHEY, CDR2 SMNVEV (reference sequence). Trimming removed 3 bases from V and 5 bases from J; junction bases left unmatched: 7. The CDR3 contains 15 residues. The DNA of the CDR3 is TGTGCCAGCAGTTTGATTAGCGGGGGGCTCGACGAGCAGTACTTC. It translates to CASSLISGGLDEQYF.

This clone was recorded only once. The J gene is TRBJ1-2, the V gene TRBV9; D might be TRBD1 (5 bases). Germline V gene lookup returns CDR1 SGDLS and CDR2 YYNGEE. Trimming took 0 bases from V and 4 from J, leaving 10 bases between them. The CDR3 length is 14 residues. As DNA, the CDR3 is TGTGCCAGCAGCGTAGATGAGACAGTCTATGGCTACACCTTC. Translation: CASSVDETVYGYTF.

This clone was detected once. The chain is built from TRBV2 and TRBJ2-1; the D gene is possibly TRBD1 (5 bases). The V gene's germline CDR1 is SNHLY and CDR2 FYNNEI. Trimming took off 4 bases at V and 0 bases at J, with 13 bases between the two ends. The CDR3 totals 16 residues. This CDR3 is CASSVVGVSSYNEQFF. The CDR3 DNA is TGTGCCAGCAGTGTAGTAGGGGTGAGCTCCTACAATGAGCAGTTCTTC.

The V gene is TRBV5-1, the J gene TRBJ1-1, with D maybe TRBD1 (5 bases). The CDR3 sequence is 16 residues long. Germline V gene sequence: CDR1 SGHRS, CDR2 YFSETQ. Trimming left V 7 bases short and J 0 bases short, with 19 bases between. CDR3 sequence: CASSGGGTNMNTEAFF. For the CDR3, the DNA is TGCGCCAGCTCCGGCGGGGGGACCAACATGAACACTGAAGCTTTCTTT.

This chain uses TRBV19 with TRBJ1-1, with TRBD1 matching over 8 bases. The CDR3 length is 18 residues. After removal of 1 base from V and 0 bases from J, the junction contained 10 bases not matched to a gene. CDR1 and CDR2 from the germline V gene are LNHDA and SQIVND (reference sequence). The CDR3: CASSIGSLRDRMNTEAFF. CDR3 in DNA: TGTGCCAGTAGTATAGGCAGCCTCCGGGACAGGATGAACACTGAAGCTTTCTTT.

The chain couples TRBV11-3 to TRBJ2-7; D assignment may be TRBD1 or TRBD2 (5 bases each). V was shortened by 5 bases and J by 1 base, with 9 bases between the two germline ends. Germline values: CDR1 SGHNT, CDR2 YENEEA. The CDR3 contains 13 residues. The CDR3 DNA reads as TGTGCCAGCAGCCGAGGGGAATCCTACGAGCAGTACTTC. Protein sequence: CASSRGESYEQYF.

DNA for the CDR3: TGTGCCAGCAGTCCTAGACAGGATACTGAAGCTTTCTTT. It is translated as CASSPRQDTEAFF. The chain recombines TRBV28 with TRBJ1-1, with D possibly TRBD1 on 6 matching bases. Germline lookup yields CDR1 MDHEN and CDR2 SYDVKM. Trimming removed 5 bases at V and 5 bases at J, with 12 bases between. This CDR3 has 13 residues.

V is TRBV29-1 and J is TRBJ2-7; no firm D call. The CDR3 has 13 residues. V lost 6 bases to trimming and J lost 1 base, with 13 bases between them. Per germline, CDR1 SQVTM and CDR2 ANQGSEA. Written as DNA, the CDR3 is TGCAGCGTCGTCGATAGCAATTCCTACGAGCAGTACTTC. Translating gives CSVVDSNSYEQYF.

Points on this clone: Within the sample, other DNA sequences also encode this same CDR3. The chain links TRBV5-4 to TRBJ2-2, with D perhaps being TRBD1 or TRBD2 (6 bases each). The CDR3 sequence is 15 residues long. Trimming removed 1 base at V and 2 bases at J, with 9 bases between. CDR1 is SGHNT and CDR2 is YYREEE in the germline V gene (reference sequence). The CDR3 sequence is CASSLPGANTGELFF. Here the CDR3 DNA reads TGTGCCAGCAGCTTGCCGGGGGCTAACACCGGGGAGCTGTTTTTT.

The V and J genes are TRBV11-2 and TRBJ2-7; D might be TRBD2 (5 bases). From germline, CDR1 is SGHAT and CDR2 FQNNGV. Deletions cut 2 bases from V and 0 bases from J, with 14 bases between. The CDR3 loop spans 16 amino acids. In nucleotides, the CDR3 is TGTGCCAGCAGCTTACCCCCAGCGGTTAGCTCCTACGAGCAGTACTTC. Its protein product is CASSLPPAVSSYEQYF.